Below, 29 T cell receptor beta chains from the same sample are listed, as sequenced in a study of brain metastases from non-small cell lung cancer. Some clones are missing from TCRdb's copy, which holds only in-frame ones; the method was immunoSEQ multiplex PCR. The sample includes 13,000 to 15,000 clones, over 75% of them seen just once. The specimen was primary lung tumor tissue. The receptor source for this set is a donor at least 40 years old with non-small cell lung cancer.

The chain has TRBV19 and TRBJ1-1; a possible D gene is TRBD1 (5 bases). The V end was cut by 1 base, the J end by 4 bases, with 7 bases between. This CDR3 is built from 13 residues. The V gene's germline CDR1 is LNHDA and CDR2 SQIVND (reference sequence). CDR3 in amino acids: CASSIVQGTEAFF. As DNA, the CDR3 is TGTGCCAGTAGTATAGTGCAGGGCACTGAAGCTTTCTTT.

The chain has TRBV25-1 and TRBJ2-3; 9 nucleotides agree with TRBD2. Germline CDR1 is MGHDK and CDR2 is SYGVNS. CDR3 length: 18 residues. V lost 1 base, J lost 4 bases, and 12 bases stayed unmatched. CDR3 in amino acids: CASSESKRGLATADTQYF. The CDR3 DNA reads as TGTGCCAGCAGTGAATCAAAAAGGGGACTAGCTACCGCAGATACGCAGTATTTT. The full variable domain, its missing parts supplied by reference TRBV25-1 and TRBJ2-3, is EADIYQTPRYLVIGTGKKITLECSQTMGHDKMYWYQQDPGMELHLIHYSYGVNSTEKGDLSSESTVSRIRTEHFPLTLESARPSHTSQYLCASSESKRGLATADTQYFGPGTRLTVL.

The chain is built from TRBV30 and TRBJ2-5, with D hard to call. CDR1 is GTSNPN, CDR2 SVGIG, per germline (reference sequence). The CDR3 totals 12 residues. V was cut by 0 bases and J by 4 bases, with 6 bases left in between. The CDR3 bases are TGTGCCTGGAGTGTACAGCGAGAGACCCAGTACTTC. Its protein is CAWSVQRETQYF.

The rearrangement links TRBV2 to TRBJ2-1; unclear D gene. V shed 3 bases and J shed 0 bases, with 15 bases lying between them. This CDR3 region has 17 residues. CDR1 SNHLY and CDR2 FYNNEI come from the germline V gene. Here the CDR3 reads CASSDAWVMSSYNEQFF. The DNA of the CDR3 is TGTGCCAGCAGTGATGCGTGGGTAATGAGCTCCTACAATGAGCAGTTCTTC. The full variable domain, rest sourced from reference TRBV2 and TRBJ2-1, is EPEVTQTPSHQVTQMGQEVILRCVPISNHLYFYWYRQILGQKVEFLVSFYNNEISEKSEIFDDQFSVERPDGSNFTLKIRSTKLEDSAMYFCASSDAWVMSSYNEQFFGPGTRLTVL.

As regards this clone: Relative to the germline gene, one junction end is altered; a read error may explain this. J is TRBJ1-1 and V is TRBV3-1 (or the pseudogene TRBV3-2), with D possibly being TRBD1 (6 bases). Per germline, CDR1 LGHDT and CDR2 YNNKEL (reference sequence). The CDR3 length is 12 residues. CDR3 DNA: TGTGCCAGCACCCAAGGGGGGACTGAAGCTTTCTTT. Translation: CASTQGGTEAFF.

The chain is built from TRBV24-1 and TRBJ2-7, with D hard to call. The CDR3 is 13 residues long. Germline CDR1 is KGHDR and CDR2 is SFDVKD. V lost 1 base to trimming and J lost 6 bases, with 9 bases between them. The CDR3 sequence is CATSDLPSGEQYF. The CDR3 DNA reads as TGTGCCACCAGTGATTTACCCTCAGGCGAGCAGTACTTC.

The chain joins TRBV18 to TRBJ2-3, with D hard to call. In germline, CDR1 is KGHSH, CDR2 LQKENI. The V end was cut by 5 bases, the J end by 0 bases, with 3 bases between. This CDR3 contains 12 residues. The CDR3 spells CASSRSTDTQYF. The DNA for the CDR3 is TGTGCCAGCTCAAGAAGCACAGATACGCAGTATTTT.

The gene calls are TRBV6-2 or TRBV6-3 and TRBJ2-1; D perhaps matches TRBD1 (5 bases). Germline V gives CDR1 MNHEY, CDR2 SVGEGT. There are 14 residues in the CDR3. Deletions cut 4 bases from V and 7 bases from J, with 14 bases between. The CDR3 DNA reads as TGTGCCAGCAGTTCCCGACAGATCGGGAATGAGCAGTTCTTC. Protein: CASSSRQIGNEQFF.

The rearrangement uses TRBV12-5 and TRBJ2-3; 8 positions match TRBD1. With V trimmed by 3 bases and J by 0 bases, 5 bases remained unmatched. There are 16 residues in the CDR3. CDR1 LGHNT and CDR2 FRNRAP come from the germline V gene. The CDR3 bases are TGTGCTAGTGGTTTCGGACAGGGCTATAGCACAGATACGCAGTATTTT. This translates into CASGFGQGYSTDTQYF.

CDR3 sequence: CASGLDRTRNTDTQYF. The CDR3 DNA reads TGTGCTAGTGGTTTGGACCGGACAAGAAACACAGATACGCAGTATTTT. The chain is built from TRBV12-5 and TRBJ2-3; a possible D gene is TRBD1 (5 bases). Trimming stripped 1 base from V and 2 bases from J, with 13 bases between. This CDR3 contains 16 residues. Per germline, CDR1 LGHNT and CDR2 FRNRAP.

The chain links TRBV24-1 to TRBJ2-2; the D gene is possibly TRBD1 (5 bases). This CDR3 comprises 15 residues. V shed 6 bases and J shed 1 base, with 11 bases lying between them. Germline-derived CDR1 and CDR2 are KGHDR and SFDVKD. The CDR3, as DNA: TGTGCCACCAGTAGGGCACAGGTGAACACCGGGGAGCTGTTTTTT. Amino acids: CATSRAQVNTGELFF.

V and J are TRBV2 and TRBJ1-5; a possible D gene is TRBD1 (5 bases). The CDR3 loop spans 14 amino acids. CDR1 and CDR2 from the germline V gene are SNHLY and FYNNEI. Trimming left V 6 bases short and J 7 bases short, with 16 bases between. The CDR3 spells CASSRGTGLQPQHF. CDR3 DNA: TGTGCCAGCAGCCGCGGGACCGGGCTGCAGCCCCAGCATTTT.

The chain couples TRBV30 to TRBJ2-1, with 12 bases aligning to TRBD2. V trimming: 5 bases; J trimming: 1 base; junction bases outside the gene matches: 15. Germline CDR1 GTSNPN, CDR2 SVGIG (reference sequence). The CDR3 runs to 19 residues. CDR3 bases: TGTGCCTGGGGGACCGGTCTGACTAGCGGGGGCAGTTCCTACAATGAGCAGTTCTTC. It specifies CAWGTGLTSGGSSYNEQFF.

The V gene is TRBV5-1, the J gene TRBJ1-6; a possible D gene is TRBD1 (5 bases). The germline gives CDR1 SGHRS, CDR2 YFSETQ. V lost 4 bases to trimming and J lost 7 bases, with 15 bases between them. This CDR3 is built from 15 residues. DNA for the CDR3: TGCGCCAGCAGCCCCGACGGACGGGGGAATTCACCCCTCCACTTT. Translation: CASSPDGRGNSPLHF.

This clone showed up just once. The rearrangement links TRBV6-5 to TRBJ1-5; no clear D. Germline CDR1 and CDR2: MNHEY and SVGAGI. The CDR3 is 13 amino acids. V gave up 2 bases and J gave up 8 bases, with 10 bases separating them. CDR3 in DNA: TGTGCCAGCAGTTACGGGCCCTACGAGCCCCAGCATTTT. As protein: CASSYGPYEPQHF.

The V call is TRBV21-1, the J call TRBJ2-5; the D segment call TRBD2 is taken from the table without a DNA check. TRBV21-1 counts as a pseudogene. The CDR3 runs to 15 residues. CDR3 protein: CASPRGSNPQETQYF. In DNA, the CDR3 is TGTGCCAGCCCCAGAGGGAGCAATCCACAAGAGACCCAGTACTTC.

The chain couples TRBV7-3 to TRBJ1-6, with D tentatively TRBD1 (5 bases). The CDR3 sequence is 13 residues long. Germline V gene data show CDR1 as SGHTA and CDR2 as FQGTGA. Trimming removed 6 bases from V and 7 bases from J, with 10 bases in between. CDR3 bases: TGTGCCAGCAGTTCCAGGGTGAATTCACCCCTCCACTTT. This encodes CASSSRVNSPLHF.

CDR3 sequence (DNA): TGTGCCATCAGAGCCCGCAGGGGGCCCACAACCCAAGAGACCCAGTACTTC. Its protein product is CAIRARRGPTTQETQYF. V usage is TRBV10-3 and J usage is TRBJ2-5; 8 positions agree with TRBD1. This CDR3 is built from 17 residues. CDR1 and CDR2 from the germline V gene are ENHRY and SYGVKD. The trim removed 6 bases at V and 1 base at J, leaving 13 bases unmatched.

The V call is TRBV7-2, the J call TRBJ1-1, with TRBD1 matching 7 bases. The germline CDR1 and CDR2 sequences are SGHTA and FQGNSA. J was trimmed by 2 bases and V by 5 bases; bases with no gene match: 11. The CDR3 loop spans 16 amino acids. CDR3: CASSRSPDRANTEAFF. CDR3 DNA: TGTGCCAGCAGCCGCTCGCCCGACAGGGCCAACACTGAAGCTTTCTTT.

V usage is TRBV7-8 and J usage is TRBJ2-3; 7 positions match TRBD2. This CDR3 has 15 residues. Germline-derived CDR1 and CDR2 are SGHVS and FQNEAQ. V lost 5 bases and J lost 0; bases outside the gene matches: 5. CDR3: CASSPLALSTDTQYF. CDR3 nucleotides: TGTGCCAGCAGCCCACTAGCGCTTAGCACAGATACGCAGTATTTT.

In its sample, this clone was seen a few times. The rearrangement joins TRBV12-3 or TRBV12-4 to TRBJ2-1; no firm D call. The CDR3 contains 13 residues. V lost 6 bases and J 12 bases, leaving 18 bases between the germline ends. The CDR3 DNA sequence: TGTGCCAGCAGCCGATCCCAACAGATCGCGCAGTTCTTC. It yields the protein CASSRSQQIAQFF.

The rearrangement links TRBV11-3 to TRBJ2-3; 9 positions agree with TRBD2. With V trimmed by 5 bases and J by 1 base, 7 bases remained unmatched. This CDR3 is built from 16 residues. Germline values: CDR1 SGHNT, CDR2 YENEEA. The CDR3 reads CASSRGAGGRTDTQYF. The CDR3 DNA follows: TGTGCCAGCAGCCGAGGGGCGGGGGGGCGCACAGATACGCAGTATTTT. The whole variable domain, remainder taken from reference TRBV11-3 and TRBJ2-3, is EAGVVQSPRYKIIEKKQPVAFWCNPISGHNTLYWYLQNLGQGPELLIRYENEEAVDDSQLPKDRFSAERLKGVDSTLKIQPAELGDSAVYLCASSRGAGGRTDTQYFGPGTRLTVL.

This chain links TRBV12-3 or TRBV12-4 with TRBJ1-2; TRBD1 matches at 7 bases. This CDR3 has 12 amino acids. V was pared by 0 bases and J by 11 bases, with 3 bases of the junction left unmatched. CDR3 DNA: TGTGCCAGCAGTTTAGCGGACAGGAGGTACACCTTC. As protein: CASSLADRRYTF.

This clone appeared a single time. This rearrangement joins TRBV12-3 or TRBV12-4 to TRBJ1-1; D uncertain. The CDR3 length is 12 residues. The V gene lost 6 bases and the J gene lost 4 bases, with 9 bases spanning the gap. The CDR3 is CASRTGFTEAFF. In DNA, the CDR3 is TGTGCCAGCAGGACGGGGTTCACTGAAGCTTTCTTT.

This chain joins TRBV6-4 and TRBJ1-5; 8 nucleotides agree with TRBD1. The CDR3 sequence is 13 residues long. CDR1 is MRHNA, CDR2 SNTAGT, per germline. Unmatched junction bases numbered 5, after V lost 5 bases and J lost 8 bases. For the CDR3, the DNA is TGTGCCAGCAGTTGGACAGGGAACGAGCCCCAGCATTTT. Translating it yields CASSWTGNEPQHF.

This clone was counted only a few times. This chain joins TRBV20-1 and TRBJ1-6, with TRBD1 as a possible D gene (5 bases). CDR3 length equals 18 residues. The germline gives CDR1 DFQATT, CDR2 SNEGSKA (reference sequence). Trimming took 3 bases from V and 0 from J, leaving 18 bases between them. The CDR3 spells CSASVTPRGSSYNSPLHF. CDR3 bases: TGCAGTGCTAGTGTCACGCCCCGGGGGAGCTCCTATAATTCACCCCTCCACTTT.

The gene calls are TRBV5-1 and TRBJ2-7; D remains unclear. The CDR3 covers 11 residues. Germline CDR1 is SGHRS and CDR2 is YFSETQ. V was trimmed by 3 bases and J by 4 bases, leaving 5 bases between them. CDR3 loop: CASSSLYEQYF. The DNA of the CDR3 is TGCGCCAGCAGCTCATTATACGAGCAGTACTTC.

The chain employs TRBV5-8 and TRBJ2-3; the D is unclear. Trimming stripped 4 bases from V and 2 bases from J, with 14 bases between. The CDR3 contains 15 residues. Germline lookup yields CDR1 SGHTS and CDR2 YDEGEE. The CDR3 DNA reads as TGTGCCAGCAGCCTAATCTCCAAATTCACAGATACGCAGTATTTT. Protein product: CASSLISKFTDTQYF.

The chain joins TRBV9 to TRBJ2-5; the D gene is possibly TRBD1 (6 bases). CDR1 and CDR2 from the germline V gene are SGDLS and YYNGEE. V lost 6 bases and J lost 1, with 16 bases in between. The CDR3 runs to 15 residues. The CDR3 is CASTPITGPQETQYF. The CDR3 nucleotides are TGTGCCAGCACCCCCATTACAGGGCCCCAAGAGACCCAGTACTTC.